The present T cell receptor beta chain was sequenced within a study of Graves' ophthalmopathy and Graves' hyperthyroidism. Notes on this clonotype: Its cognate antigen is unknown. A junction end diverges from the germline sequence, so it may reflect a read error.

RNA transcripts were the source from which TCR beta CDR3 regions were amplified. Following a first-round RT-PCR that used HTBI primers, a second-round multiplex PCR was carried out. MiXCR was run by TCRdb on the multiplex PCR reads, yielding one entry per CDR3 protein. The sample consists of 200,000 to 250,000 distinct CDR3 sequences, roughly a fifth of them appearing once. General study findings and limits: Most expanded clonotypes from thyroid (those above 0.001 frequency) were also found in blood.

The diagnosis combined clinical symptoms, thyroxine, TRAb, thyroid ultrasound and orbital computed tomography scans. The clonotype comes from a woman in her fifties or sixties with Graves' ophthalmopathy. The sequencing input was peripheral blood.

The DNA for the CDR3 is TGTGCCAGCAGTTATGGTCCGGGACTAGCGGGAGATCTGAACTTC. Its protein product is CASSYGPGLAGDLNF. The V gene is TRBV6-2 or TRBV6-3, the J gene TRBJ2-7, with TRBD2 matching over 14 bases. CDR1 is MNHEY, CDR2 SVGEGT, per germline. This CDR3 region has 15 residues.